The rows below give T cell receptor beta chains drawn from one sample of a study of cytomegalovirus exposure and HLA in healthy donors. Using immunoSEQ multiplex PCR, the repertoire was profiled, and TCRdb retains in-frame clones only, with some absent. This table holds about 140,000 clones, 80% to 85% found once. The sequenced sample was PBMCs. The receptors were sampled from a male donor in good health and CMV-seropositive. Both conserved end residues are part of each CDR3. Fields, in order: D gene, clone size, V gene, J gene, CDR3 DNA, CDR3 protein. The D gene is left open where the match is weak. The size field is filled for only some rows; it gives once, few, many or a size class.

>NA|NA|TRBV16|TRBJ2-1
TGTGCCAGCAGCCACCACAGGGTAGGAGTACGGGGTGAGCAGTTCTTC
CASSHHRVGVRGEQFF
>NA|NA|TRBV5-1|TRBJ1-2
TGCGCCAGCAGCGTACAACAGGGTAGCTATGGCTACACCTTC
CASSVQQGSYGYTF
>TRBD1|NA|TRBV19|TRBJ2-7
TGTGCCAGTAGTATAGCTCAGGGGACAGGGGGCCTCTACGAGCAGTACTTC
CASSIAQGTGGLYEQYF
>NA|NA|TRBV19|TRBJ1-3
TGTGCCAGTAGTATCGGGCAGGGGCTCGGAAACACCATCTATTTT
CASSIGQGLGNTIYF
>NA|NA|TRBV19|TRBJ1-1
TGTGCCAGTAGTATCCCGGGAGAGGACACTGAAGCTTTCTTT
CASSIPGEDTEAFF
>TRBD1|NA|TRBV9|TRBJ2-5
TGTGCCAGCAGCGCCGGGACAGGGTTCGGGACCCAGTACTTC
CASSAGTGFGTQYF
>NA|NA|TRBV10-3|TRBJ2-1
TGTGCCATCAGTGCCCCCACAGGGCGCTCCTACAATGAGCAGTTCTTC
CAISAPTGRSYNEQFF
>TRBD1|NA|TRBV19|TRBJ2-5
TGTGCCAGTAGTACCAGGACAGGGGAAGAGACCCAGTACTTC
CASSTRTGEETQYF
>NA|few|TRBV19|TRBJ1-1
TGTGCCAGTAGTCTGCAAGGGGTGGGGGGCACTGAAGCTTTCTTT
CASSLQGVGGTEAFF
>TRBD2|NA|TRBV11-1|TRBJ2-1
TGTGCCAGCACCACTGACGTTTTTGGCGGGGGAAATTACAATGAGCAGTTCTTC
CASTTDVFGGGNYNEQFF
>TRBD2|NA|TRBV18|TRBJ2-3
TGTGCCAGCTCACCACCGGGACTAGCGGGAAGTGCTAGCACAGATACGCAGTATTTT
CASSPPGLAGSASTDTQYF
>TRBD1|NA|TRBV7-9|TRBJ1-2
TGTGCCACCGGTGGACAGGGAAACTATGGCTACACCTTC
CATGGQGNYGYTF
>TRBD2|NA|TRBV11-2|TRBJ2-7
TGTGCCAGCAGCCGAGCGGGGACTAGCGGGACGATGCCGTACTTC
CASSRAGTSGTMPYF
>TRBD1|NA|TRBV6-5|TRBJ2-2
TGTGCCAGCAGTTACGAAACAGGGGGCCGGACCGGGGAGCTGTTTTTT
CASSYETGGRTGELFF
>TRBD2|NA|TRBV5-4|TRBJ2-7
TGTGCCAGCAGCTTGAGACTAGCGGGAGGTTACGAGCAGTACTTC
CASSLRLAGGYEQYF
>TRBD1|NA|TRBV28|TRBJ1-2
TGTGCCAGCAGTTTGGGGACAGGCCCGAACTATGGCTACACCTTC
CASSLGTGPNYGYTF
>NA|NA|TRBV30|TRBJ2-5
TGTGCCTGGAGCTCCTGGGGCGGTCGGGGGGAGACCCAGTACTTC
CAWSSWGGRGETQYF
>NA|few|TRBV6-1|TRBJ1-5
TGTGCCAGCAGTGAAGGGGTACTTGCGGGTCAGCCCCAGCATTTT
CASSEGVLAGQPQHF
>NA|NA|TRBV27|TRBJ1-1
TGTGCCAGCAGTATACAGGGTGTGAACACTGAAGCTTTCTTT
CASSIQGVNTEAFF
>TRBD1|NA|TRBV6-5|TRBJ1-4
TGTGCCAGCAGTTCTGACAGGGGGCTAGGAAATGAAAAACTGTTTTTT
CASSSDRGLGNEKLFF
>NA|NA|TRBV9|TRBJ1-5
TGTGCCAGCAGCAAAGGGGTGGCAGCGGGTCAGCCCCAGCATTTT
CASSKGVAAGQPQHF
>NA|NA|TRBV30|TRBJ1-3
TGTGCCTGGAGTCCCAGAGGGTGGAACACCATATATTTT
CAWSPRGWNTIYF
>NA|NA|TRBV5-1|TRBJ2-5
TGCGCCAGCAGCTTGGTCCTCCAAGAGACCCAGTACTTC
CASSLVLQETQYF
>NA|NA|TRBV5-6|TRBJ1-1
TGTGCCAGCGGTGACGGGACATACGACACTGAAGCTTTCTTT
CASGDGTYDTEAFF
>TRBD2|NA|TRBV28|TRBJ2-5
TGTGCCAGCAGTTGGGCCGAGGGAAAGAGACTAGCGGGACAAGAGACCCAGTACTTC
CASSWAEGKRLAGQETQYF
>NA|once|TRBV7-4|TRBJ1-1
TGTGCCAGCAGCGACTTGAGAGGGCTGGCGACTGAAGCTTTCTTT
CASSDLRGLATEAFF
>TRBD2|once|TRBV5-1|TRBJ2-3
TGCGCCAGCAGCGGTGGGACTAGCCGAGGAGATACGCAGTATTTT
CASSGGTSRGDTQYF
>NA|NA|TRBV6-6|TRBJ1-5
TGTGCCAGCAGTTACATCGCAGGGTATAGCAATCAGCCCCAGCATTTT
CASSYIAGYSNQPQHF
>NA|NA|TRBV6-1|TRBJ1-1
TGTGCCAGCAGTGAAGCGGCAGGTTTTGAAGCTTTCTTT
CASSEAAGFEAFF
>NA|NA|TRBV7-6|TRBJ1-5
TGTGCCAGCAGCTTAGCTGGAGTGAATCAGCCCCAGCATTTT
CASSLAGVNQPQHF
>NA|NA|TRBV7-3|TRBJ1-5
TGTGCCAGCAGCTTATCCCGGGTTCAGGGCCGCAATCAGCCCCAGCATTTT
CASSLSRVQGRNQPQHF
>TRBD2|NA|TRBV7-6|TRBJ2-5
TGTGCCAGCAGCCAAAGCTACCTGACTAGGACTAGCGAAGAGACCCAGTACTTC
CASSQSYLTRTSEETQYF
>NA|NA|TRBV19|TRBJ2-7
TGTGCCAGTAGTATAGACCCCAACCGCGGGGCTATAAACGAGCAGTACTTC
CASSIDPNRGAINEQYF
>TRBD1|NA|TRBV25-1|TRBJ1-4
TGTGCCAGCAGTGAGGGACAGGGTGGTGAAAAACTGTTTTTT
CASSEGQGGEKLFF
>NA|NA|TRBV15|TRBJ2-6
TGTGCCACCAGCAGAGATCGGGCAGGGACTTCCGGGGCCAACGTCCTGACTTTC
CATSRDRAGTSGANVLTF
>NA|NA|TRBV6-6|TRBJ1-1
TGTGCCAGCAGTTGGAGGGTCGGGAACACTGAAGCTTTCTTT
CASSWRVGNTEAFF